The clone carrying this T cell receptor (beta chain) was recorded a few times. Its antigen is unidentified. The V gene lost 10 bases and the J gene lost 1 base, with 16 bases spanning the gap. The CDR3 consists of 14 residues. Germline values: CDR1 MNHEY, CDR2 SVGAGI. The record originates from a study of beta chain features in type 1 diabetes. Overall study results and limits: Shorter TCRB CDR3s, moderately but significantly so, were found in Type 1 diabetes patients in all four CD4+ subsets.

Every bit of the isolated RNA underwent reverse transcription, so sequencing read expressed TCRB transcripts. Profiling relied on immunoSEQ multiplex PCR, and the TCRdb table lists in-frame clones only, not all of them. The sample lists more than 300,000 clones, 9.3% occurring once. The J gene is TRBJ1-1, the V gene TRBV6-5; possible D gene TRBD1, 5 bases. The sequence was collected from a man aged 30 to 39 with type 1 diabetes. The sequenced material came from central memory CD4+ T cells from blood. CDR3: CAINPGERNTEAFF. Written as DNA, the CDR3 is TGTGCCATCAACCCGGGGGAGCGGAACACTGAAGCTTTCTTT.